This T cell receptor beta chain was retrieved from a study of cytomegalovirus exposure and HLA in healthy donors. Trimming took 7 bases from V and 3 from J; bases not matched to a gene: 5. The CDR3 runs to 13 residues. Germline V gene data show CDR1 as SNHLY and CDR2 as FYNNEI. Study results and limitations: Rare TCR sequences predominated, though certain public TCRs were found in many donors. TCR beta chains numbering approximately 150 were designated cytomegalovirus-associated. Productive rates of about 90% or about 30% were seen for most TCR beta V segments in an earlier analysis.

The study ran its PCR with 60 Vbeta and 13 Jbeta primers. Sequenced by immunoSEQ multiplex PCR; TCRdb stores in-frame clones only, minus some. The data contain 110,000 to 150,000 clones, about 71% of them singletons. In regard to this clone: No antigen is known for it.

This clonotype was sampled from a woman aged 60-75 years in good health and CMV-seropositive. Sample: PBMCs. V gene TRBV2 combines with J gene TRBJ2-7, with 8 bases fitting TRBD1. The CDR3 sequence is CASTIQGGYEQYF. The CDR3 DNA sequence: TGTGCCAGCACCATACAGGGGGGCTACGAGCAGTACTTC.